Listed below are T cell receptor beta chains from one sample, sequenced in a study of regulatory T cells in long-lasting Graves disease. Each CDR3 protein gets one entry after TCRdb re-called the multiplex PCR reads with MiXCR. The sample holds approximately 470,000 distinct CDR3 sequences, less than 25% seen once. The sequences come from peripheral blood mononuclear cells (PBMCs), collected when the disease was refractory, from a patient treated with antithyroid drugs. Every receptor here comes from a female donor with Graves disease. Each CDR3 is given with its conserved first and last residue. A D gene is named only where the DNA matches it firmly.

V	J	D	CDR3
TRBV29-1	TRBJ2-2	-	CSVAKGGGRVTGELFF
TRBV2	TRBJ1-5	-	CASSQARGSSNQPQHF
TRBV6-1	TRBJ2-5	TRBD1	CASRKQGPGETQYF
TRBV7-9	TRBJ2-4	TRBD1	CASSRDRGNIQYF
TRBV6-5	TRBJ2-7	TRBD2	CASSYIERGPGSYEQYF
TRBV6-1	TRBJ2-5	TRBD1	CASSSTSQGQETQYF
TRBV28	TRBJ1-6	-	CASNVRAALSSPLHF
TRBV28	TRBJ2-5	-	CASSLRRVQETQYF
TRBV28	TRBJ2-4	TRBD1	CASSFRGQGGQYF
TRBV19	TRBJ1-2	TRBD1	CASSSDRGIRGYTF
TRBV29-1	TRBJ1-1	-	CSVVGRWGDEAFF
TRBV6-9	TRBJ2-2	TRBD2	CASSYLAGVAGELFF
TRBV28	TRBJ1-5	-	CASTPLGTKESQPQHF
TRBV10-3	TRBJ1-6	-	CAISEEGQVSPLHF
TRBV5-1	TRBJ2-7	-	CASSLRRDSTYEQYF
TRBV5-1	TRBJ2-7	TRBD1	CASLDRGRTYEQYF
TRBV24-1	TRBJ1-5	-	CATSDLDSNQPQHF
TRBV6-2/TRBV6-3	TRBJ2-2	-	CASRGQHTNTGELFF
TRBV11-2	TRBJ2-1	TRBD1	CASSLNRGIFYEQFF
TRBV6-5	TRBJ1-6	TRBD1	CASSYGGQSNSPLHF
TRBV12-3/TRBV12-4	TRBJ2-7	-	CASTSGLKSGEQYF
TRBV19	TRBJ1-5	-	CASTSTGPSGAGNQPQHF
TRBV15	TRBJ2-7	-	CATSRDRQGSYEQYF
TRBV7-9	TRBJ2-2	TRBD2	CASSLPGVAGEAGELFF
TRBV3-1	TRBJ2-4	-	CASSRGQNIQYF
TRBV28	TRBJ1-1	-	CASEKKMNTEAFF
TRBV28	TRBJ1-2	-	CASSLYAGSSNYGYTF
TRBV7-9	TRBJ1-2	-	CASSQQPRGYYGYTF
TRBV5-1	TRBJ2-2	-	CASSLFRDPVELFF
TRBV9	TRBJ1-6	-	CASSVRQDGSPLHF
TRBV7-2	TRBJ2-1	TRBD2	CASSLAGTSGTYNEQFF
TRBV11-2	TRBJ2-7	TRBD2	CASSLKPSGKYEQYF
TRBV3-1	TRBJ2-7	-	CASSQEARDEQYF
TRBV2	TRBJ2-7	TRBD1	CASSGTARAWEQYF
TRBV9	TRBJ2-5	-	CASSPGGTRKETQYF
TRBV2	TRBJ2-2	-	CASSDRSLRFNTGELFF
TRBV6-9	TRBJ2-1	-	CASSFGQGANEQFF
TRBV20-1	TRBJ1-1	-	CSARGFTTEAFF
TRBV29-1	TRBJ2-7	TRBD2	CSVTGTSGRGSYEQYF
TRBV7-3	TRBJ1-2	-	CASSADGGNYGYTF
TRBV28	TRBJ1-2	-	CASSHRQNSLYGYTF
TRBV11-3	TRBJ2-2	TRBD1	CASSSGQGAGELFF
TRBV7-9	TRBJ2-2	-	CASSDLRGELFF
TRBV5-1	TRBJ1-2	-	CASSPEGLDGYTF
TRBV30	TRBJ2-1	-	CAWSVGGSNEQFF
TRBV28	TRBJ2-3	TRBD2	CASSLVTGGPGDTQYF
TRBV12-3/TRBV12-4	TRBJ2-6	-	CASSFQVGDSGANVLTF
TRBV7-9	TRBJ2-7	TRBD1	CASSGAGTAVGEQYF
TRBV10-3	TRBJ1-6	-	CAISADSGDNSPLHF
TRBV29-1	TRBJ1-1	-	CSVAGSTEAFF
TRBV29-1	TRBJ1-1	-	CSVEVGMNTEAFF
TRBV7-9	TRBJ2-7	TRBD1	CASIGQGVHEQYF
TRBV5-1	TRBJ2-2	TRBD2	CASSLGGTSGNTGELFF
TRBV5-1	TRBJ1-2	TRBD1	CASSSETGAAVGYTF
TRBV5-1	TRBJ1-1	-	CASSTYGLPEAFF
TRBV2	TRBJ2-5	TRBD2	CASRETSGIQETQYF
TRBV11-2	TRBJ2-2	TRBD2	CASSILASHITGELFF
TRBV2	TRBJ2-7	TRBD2	CASRLDSGSSNEQYF